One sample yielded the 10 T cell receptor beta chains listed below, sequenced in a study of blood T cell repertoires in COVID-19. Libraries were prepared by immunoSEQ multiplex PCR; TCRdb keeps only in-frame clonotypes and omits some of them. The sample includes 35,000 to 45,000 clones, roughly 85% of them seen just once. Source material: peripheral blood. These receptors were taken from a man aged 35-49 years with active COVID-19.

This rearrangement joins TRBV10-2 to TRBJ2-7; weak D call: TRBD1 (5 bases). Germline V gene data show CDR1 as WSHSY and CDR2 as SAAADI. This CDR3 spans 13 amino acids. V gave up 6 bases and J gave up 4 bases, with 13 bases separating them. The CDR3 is CASSRYRLYEQYF. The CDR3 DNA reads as TGCGCCAGCAGCAGGTACAGGTTATACGAGCAGTACTTC.

The CDR3 loop reads CASSQYHRLAGRYNEQFF. The CDR3 DNA reads TGTGCCAGCAGCCAATACCACCGACTAGCGGGACGATACAATGAGCAGTTCTTC. The J gene is TRBJ2-1, the V gene TRBV14; 11 bases fit TRBD2. J was trimmed by 4 bases and V by 2 bases; bases with no gene match: 10. The CDR3 has 18 residues. Germline values: CDR1 SGHDN, CDR2 FVKESK.

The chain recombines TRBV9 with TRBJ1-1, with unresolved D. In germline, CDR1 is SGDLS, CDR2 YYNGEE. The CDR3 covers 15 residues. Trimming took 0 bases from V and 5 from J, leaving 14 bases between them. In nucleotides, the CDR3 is TGTGCCAGCAGCGTAGCTTTAGCGGGCGGGACTGAAGCTTTCTTT. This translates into CASSVALAGGTEAFF.

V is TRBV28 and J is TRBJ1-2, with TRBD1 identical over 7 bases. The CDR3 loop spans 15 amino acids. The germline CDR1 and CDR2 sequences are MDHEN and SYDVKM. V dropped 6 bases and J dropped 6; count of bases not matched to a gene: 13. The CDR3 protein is CASSPVRTGTDGYTF. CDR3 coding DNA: TGTGCCAGCAGCCCCGTCAGGACAGGAACGGATGGCTACACCTTC.

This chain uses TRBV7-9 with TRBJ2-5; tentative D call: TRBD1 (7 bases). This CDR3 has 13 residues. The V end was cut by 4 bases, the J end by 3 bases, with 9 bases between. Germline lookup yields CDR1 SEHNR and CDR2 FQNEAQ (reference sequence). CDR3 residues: CASSSRGEETQYF. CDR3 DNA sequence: TGTGCCAGCAGCTCCAGGGGGGAAGAGACCCAGTACTTC.

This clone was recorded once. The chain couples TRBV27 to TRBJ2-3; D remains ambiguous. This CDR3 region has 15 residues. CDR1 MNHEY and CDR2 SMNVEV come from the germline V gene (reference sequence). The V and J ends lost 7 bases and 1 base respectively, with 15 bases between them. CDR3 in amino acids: CASKLFSLGTDTQYF. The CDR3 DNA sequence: TGTGCCAGCAAACTTTTCTCGCTTGGCACAGATACGCAGTATTTT.

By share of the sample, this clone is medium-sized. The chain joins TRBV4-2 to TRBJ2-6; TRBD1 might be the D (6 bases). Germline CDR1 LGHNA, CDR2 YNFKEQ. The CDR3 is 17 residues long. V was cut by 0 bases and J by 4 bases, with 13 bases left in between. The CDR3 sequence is CASSQERGGAGANVLTF. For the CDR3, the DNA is TGTGCCAGCAGCCAAGAGAGAGGGGGAGCCGGGGCCAACGTCCTGACTTTC.

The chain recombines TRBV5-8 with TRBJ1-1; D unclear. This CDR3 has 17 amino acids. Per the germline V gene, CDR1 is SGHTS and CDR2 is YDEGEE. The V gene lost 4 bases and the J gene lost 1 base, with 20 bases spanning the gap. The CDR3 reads CASSPGRVKFANTEAFF. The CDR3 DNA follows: TGTGCCAGCAGCCCGGGGAGGGTTAAATTTGCGAACACTGAAGCTTTCTTT.

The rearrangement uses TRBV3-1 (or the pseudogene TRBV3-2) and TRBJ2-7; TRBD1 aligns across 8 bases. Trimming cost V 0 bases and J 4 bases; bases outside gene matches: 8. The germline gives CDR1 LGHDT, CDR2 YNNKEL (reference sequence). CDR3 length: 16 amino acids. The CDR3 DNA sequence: TGTGCCAGCAGCCAAGATTCATACAGGGGGGTATACGAGCAGTACTTC. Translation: CASSQDSYRGVYEQYF.

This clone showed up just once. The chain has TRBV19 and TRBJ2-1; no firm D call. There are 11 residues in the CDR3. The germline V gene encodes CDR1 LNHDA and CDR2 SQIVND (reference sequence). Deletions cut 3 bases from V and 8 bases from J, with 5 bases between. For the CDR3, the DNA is TGTGCCAGTAGTATGGCCGATGAGCAGTTCTTC. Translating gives CASSMADEQFF.